Shown below are 11 T cell receptor beta chains from a single sample sequenced in a study of OX40 agonist ivuxolimab in advanced cancers. Produced via immunoSEQ multiplex PCR; TCRdb's table is partial and in-frame only. The sample has around 75,000 clones; about 90% are singletons. The sample in question was CD4+ or CD8+ T cells sorted from blood, obtained in a trial of the OX40 agonist ivuxolimab. Every receptor here comes from an adult with an advanced solid tumor such as melanoma, head and neck, liver or kidney cancer.

This clone appeared a single time. J is TRBJ2-5 and V is TRBV5-1; D is uncertain. Trimming took 0 bases from V and 2 from J, leaving 2 bases between them. The CDR3 covers 12 residues. Per the germline V gene, CDR1 is SGHRS and CDR2 is YFSETQ. In nucleotides, the CDR3 is TGCGCCAGCAGCTTGGCGCAAGAGACCCAGTACTTC. This translates into CASSLAQETQYF.

The rearrangement joins TRBV6-5 to TRBJ2-3, with no clear D. This CDR3 region has 14 residues. The V and J ends lost 0 bases and 1 base respectively, with 5 bases between them. CDR1 is MNHEY and CDR2 is SVGAGI in the germline V gene. The CDR3 protein is CASSYSRRTDTQYF. The CDR3 region has the DNA TGTGCCAGCAGTTACTCTCGGCGCACAGATACGCAGTATTTT.

The rearrangement links TRBV6-4 to TRBJ2-7; D is unclear. Trimming left V 0 bases short and J 2 bases short, with 8 bases between. There are 14 residues in the CDR3. Germline V CDR1 and CDR2: MRHNA, SNTAGT. CDR3 in amino acids: CASSDSWQPYEQYF. CDR3 nucleotides: TGTGCCAGCAGTGACTCCTGGCAGCCCTACGAGCAGTACTTC.

The chain is built from TRBV18 and TRBJ1-1; perhaps TRBD1 as D (5 bases). V was cut by 0 bases and J by 11 bases, with 13 bases left in between. The CDR3 totals 13 residues. CDR1 KGHSH and CDR2 LQKENI come from the germline V gene. The CDR3 here is CASSPPTQGLAFF. The CDR3 DNA follows: TGTGCCAGCTCACCACCGACTCAGGGATTGGCTTTCTTT.

In this sample, this clone turned up a few times. The chain is built from TRBV6-1 and TRBJ1-2, with D possibly TRBD1 on 6 matching bases. V shed 3 bases and J shed 5 bases, with 7 bases lying between them. Germline CDR1 reads MNHNS; CDR2 reads SASEGT. This CDR3 is 12 amino acids long. The CDR3 DNA is TGTGCCAGCAGTGAGCAGGGGTATGGCTACACCTTC. Encoded protein: CASSEQGYGYTF.

CDR3 nucleotides: TGTGCCATCAGCCGGACAGGCGACCAAGAGACCCAGTACTTC. This sequence encodes CAISRTGDQETQYF. The chain joins TRBV10-3 to TRBJ2-5; TRBD1 matches at 7 bases. Looked up from germline, CDR1 is ENHRY and CDR2 is SYGVKD. CDR3 size: 14 residues. Germline trimming cut 6 bases from V and 0 bases from J; bases unmatched to any gene: 4.

J is TRBJ2-5 and V is TRBV5-1, with 7 bases lining up with TRBD1. Near its end, the DNA agrees better with TRBJ2-7, so the J call may be wrong. Looked up from germline, CDR1 is SGHRS and CDR2 is YFSETQ. The CDR3 length is 14 residues. CDR3 region: CASSFHRGAYEQYF. The CDR3 bases are TGCGCCAGCAGCTTCCACAGGGGAGCCTACGAGCAGTACTTC.

The chain joins TRBV5-4 to TRBJ2-7, with 9 bases that match TRBD2. J gave up 2 bases and V 0 bases, and 3 bases lay outside the gene matches. The V gene's germline CDR1 is SGHNT and CDR2 YYREEE (reference sequence). The CDR3 runs 15 residues. The CDR3 reads CASSLEAGGPYEQYF. The CDR3 nucleotides are TGTGCCAGCAGCTTGGAGGCGGGAGGGCCCTACGAGCAGTACTTC.

The count of this clone is one. V gene TRBV6-6 combines with J gene TRBJ2-7; 9 bases match TRBD2. Germline V CDR1 and CDR2: MNHNY, SVGAGI (reference sequence). V lost 5 bases to trimming and J lost 4 bases; unmatched junction nucleotides: 6. The CDR3 loop spans 14 amino acids. CDR3 nucleotide sequence: TGTGCCAGCAGTGGTAGCGGGGGTGTGTACGAGCAGTACTTC. It is translated as CASSGSGGVYEQYF.

The CDR3 region has the DNA TGTGCCATCAACCCGGACGGTTGGACCGGGGAGCTGTTTTTT. Translation: CAINPDGWTGELFF. This chain joins TRBV6-6 and TRBJ2-2; unclear D gene. The CDR3 contains 14 residues. The germline V and J ends were trimmed by 10 bases and 5 bases, with 17 bases remaining between them. Germline values: CDR1 MNHNY, CDR2 SVGAGI (reference sequence).

The chain combines TRBV5-4 with TRBJ2-5; D not certain. The CDR3 consists of 12 residues. Trimming left V 4 bases short and J 1 base short, with 5 bases between. Germline V gives CDR1 SGHNT, CDR2 YYREEE (reference sequence). The CDR3 DNA follows: TGTGCCAGCAGCACATTCCAAGAGACCCAGTACTTC. Its translation is CASSTFQETQYF.